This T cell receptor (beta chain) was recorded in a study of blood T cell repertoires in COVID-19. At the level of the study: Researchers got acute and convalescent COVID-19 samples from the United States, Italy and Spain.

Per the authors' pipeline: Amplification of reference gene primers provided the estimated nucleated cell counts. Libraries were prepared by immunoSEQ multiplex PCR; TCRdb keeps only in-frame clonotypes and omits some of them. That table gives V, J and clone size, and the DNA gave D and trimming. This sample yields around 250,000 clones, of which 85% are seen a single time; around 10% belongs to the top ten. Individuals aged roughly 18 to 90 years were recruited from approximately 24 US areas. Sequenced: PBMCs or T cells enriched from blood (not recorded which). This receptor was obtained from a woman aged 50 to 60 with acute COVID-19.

CDR3 sequence (DNA): TGTGCCAGCAGCTTCAGGTCCTCTGGAAACACCATATATTTT. It encodes CASSFRSSGNTIYF. The chain employs TRBV7-9 and TRBJ1-3, with D unclear. The V end was cut by 3 bases, the J end by 0 bases, with 6 bases between. CDR1 is SEHNR and CDR2 is FQNEAQ in the germline V gene (reference sequence). The CDR3 loop spans 14 amino acids.